This record covers a single T cell receptor (beta chain). Its specificity is not known. V lost 6 bases and J 12 bases, leaving 14 bases between the germline ends. Per germline, CDR1 MDHEN and CDR2 SYDVKM. The length of the CDR3 is 11 residues. This sample was taken from a study of cytomegalovirus exposure and HLA in healthy donors. Whole-study context: Of roughly 360 genotyped donors, 75% to 90% grouped in the Caucasian-associated ancestry cluster.

Findings and limits, study-wide: Most likely, a cluster of highly shared sequence variants arose as a sequencing artifact. It was reportedly the case that the classifier diagnosed cytomegalovirus status with high specificity and sensitivity.

It was healthy bone marrow donors who served as donors. The PCR contained 60 Vbeta and 13 Jbeta primers. Method: immunoSEQ multiplex PCR; TCRdb's copy keeps in-frame clones and lacks some. The sample consists of some 180,000 clones, 85% of them appearing once. The chain is built from TRBV28 and TRBJ2-5; possible D gene TRBD1, 6 bases. The sample was PBMCs. The TCR originated in a woman aged 45-65 years in good health and CMV-seronegative. The CDR3 DNA sequence: TGTGCCAGCAGCTACCGGGACACGGAGTACTTC. Protein product: CASSYRDTEYF.